The 6 T cell receptor beta chains reported below all come from one sample, sequenced in a study of vaccination and CD4 T cells after COVID-19. Time point meaning: late sampling 161 to 241 days after vaccination in a few convalescent patients. TCRdb ran MiXCR on the PCR reads and lists one entry per CDR3 protein. The sample lists tens of thousands of distinct CDR3 sequences; around 49% were seen once. The starting material was CD4+ T cells from blood, obtained about 7 months after SARS-CoV-2 vaccination. These receptors all stem from a human donor who had recovered from COVID-19.

J is TRBJ2-3 and V is TRBV15, with TRBD2 identical over 8 bases. Germline V CDR1 and CDR2: LNHNV, YYDKDF (reference sequence). After removal of 4 bases from V and 2 bases from J, the junction contained 14 bases not matched to a gene. The CDR3 spans 18 residues. CDR3 coding DNA: TGTGCCACCAGCATCCGGCCCTCCGGACTAGCTTTCACAGATACGCAGTATTTT. It yields the protein CATSIRPSGLAFTDTQYF.

This clonotype showed up just a few times. The chain is built from TRBV10-3 and TRBJ1-1, with TRBD1 matching over 8 bases. The CDR3 contains 16 residues. Germline assignment: CDR1 ENHRY and CDR2 SYGVKD. Trimming took 6 bases from V and 0 from J; bases not matched to a gene: 9. The CDR3 loop reads CAISPTGGLLNTEAFF. The DNA for the CDR3 is TGTGCCATCAGCCCCACAGGGGGTCTACTGAACACTGAAGCTTTCTTT.

This clonotype was counted only a few times. The chain carries TRBV7-6 and TRBJ2-1; 9 bases align to TRBD2. Unmatched junction bases numbered 22, after V lost 5 bases and J lost 8 bases. Germline CDR1 and CDR2: SGHVS and FNYEAQ. This CDR3 contains 19 residues. The CDR3 region has the DNA TGTGCCAGCAGCCGGACAGGTGGGACTAGCTGGGGTTATTGGGATGAGCAGTTCTTC. It yields the protein CASSRTGGTSWGYWDEQFF. The whole variable domain, remainder taken from reference TRBV7-6 and TRBJ2-1, is GAGVSQSPRYKVTKRGQDVALRCDPISGHVSLYWYRQALGQGPEFLTYFNYEAQQDKSGLPNDRFSAERPEGSISTLTIQRTEQRDSAMYRCASSRTGGTSWGYWDEQFFGPGTRLTVL.

The chain combines TRBV20-1 with TRBJ2-7; 15 bases fit TRBD2. CDR3 length: 13 amino acids. Germline CDR1 and CDR2: DFQATT and SNEGSKA (reference sequence). The junction had 1 base not matched to a gene; V was cut back by 3 bases and J by 7 bases. The CDR3 DNA is TGCAGTGCTAGCGGACTAGCGGGAGGGGAGCAGTACTTC. Translated, it gives CSASGLAGGEQYF.

The CDR3 reads CSAERQRGLQEADTQYF. CDR3 bases: TGCAGTGCGGAACGTCAGAGGGGTCTACAGGAGGCAGATACGCAGTATTTT. V and J are TRBV20-1 and TRBJ2-3; D is perhaps TRBD1 or TRBD2 (5 bases each). V lost 6 bases to trimming and J lost 4 bases, with 26 bases between them. The CDR3 consists of 17 residues. CDR1 DFQATT and CDR2 SNEGSKA come from the germline V gene (reference sequence).

The chain carries TRBV4-1 and TRBJ2-7; a weak D match, TRBD2 (6 bases). The CDR3 contains 15 residues. CDR1 is MGHRA and CDR2 is YSYEKL in the germline V gene. Trimming took off 0 bases at V and 2 bases at J, with 11 bases between the two ends. The CDR3 loop is CASSQDWRGAYEQYF. The CDR3 DNA reads as TGCGCCAGCAGCCAAGATTGGCGGGGAGCCTACGAGCAGTACTTC.